This is a list of T cell receptor beta chains from one sample in a study of blood T cell repertoires in COVID-19. The repertoire was sequenced with immunoSEQ multiplex PCR; TCRdb's copy has only in-frame clones and lacks some. Among some 250,000 clones, 88% were seen once, and the ten largest hold approximately 0.7%. The sample taken for sequencing was peripheral blood. These receptors all stem from a human donor in a cohort sampled during active COVID-19. Both conserved end residues are part of each CDR3. D genes are given only for firm matches. Some rows mark clone size as missing; the rest say once, few, many or name a class of expanded clone.

TRBV7-8	TRBD2	TRBJ2-7	16	NA	TGTGCCAGCAGCTTAGTGGCGGGAGGGCCAACCTACGAGCAGTACTTC	CASSLVAGGPTYEQYF
TRBV3-1/TRBV3-2	TRBD2	TRBJ2-7	14	few	TGTGCCAGTCGGACTAGCGGGAGCCCGGGGGAGCAGTACTTC	CASRTSGSPGEQYF
TRBV18	TRBD1	TRBJ1-1	13	NA	TGTGCCAGCTCAGTACAGGGGGAAACTGAAGCTTTCTTT	CASSVQGETEAFF
TRBV5-4	TRBD1	TRBJ1-1	15	NA	TGTGCCAGCAGCTTGGAGATTCAGGGGGGCACTGAAGCTTTCTTT	CASSLEIQGGTEAFF
TRBV7-9	NA	TRBJ1-5	15	NA	TGTGCCAGCACCGAACGATGGGGGGGCAATCAGCCCCAGCATTTT	CASTERWGGNQPQHF
TRBV10-3	TRBD2	TRBJ2-7	14	NA	TGTGCCATCAGTGTTGGACTAGGGGCCTACGAGCAGTACTTC	CAISVGLGAYEQYF
TRBV7-9	NA	TRBJ1-1	15	NA	TGTGCCAGCAGCTACTCAGGGATTATGAACACTGAAGCTTTCTTT	CASSYSGIMNTEAFF
TRBV2	NA	TRBJ1-4	13	NA	TGTGCCAGCAGTGAAGCCTCTAATGAAAAACTGTTTTTT	CASSEASNEKLFF
TRBV11-1	NA	TRBJ2-3	11	NA	TGTGCCAGCAGCCAGAGGGATACGCAGTATTTT	CASSQRDTQYF
TRBV7-9	NA	TRBJ1-2	15	NA	TGTGCCAGCAGCTCCCTGACAGGAGCTAACTATGGCTACACCTTC	CASSSLTGANYGYTF
TRBV6-1	NA	TRBJ2-7	14	NA	TGTGCCAGCAGTGACACTGTACTGGCCTACGAGCAGTACTTC	CASSDTVLAYEQYF
TRBV5-1	TRBD1	TRBJ1-6	17	NA	TGCGCCAGCAGCTTGGGGGACAGAAGCTCCTATAATTCACCCCTCCACTTT	CASSLGDRSSYNSPLHF
TRBV12-3/TRBV12-4	TRBD1	TRBJ2-7	12	NA	TGTGCCAGCAGTCAGGAGACAGGGCGGCAGTACTTC	CASSQETGRQYF
TRBV6-2/TRBV6-3	NA	TRBJ2-7	13	NA	TGTGCCAGCAGTTACGTGACTCGGGACGAGCAGTACTTC	CASSYVTRDEQYF
TRBV6-4	NA	TRBJ1-6	14	NA	TGTGCCAGCAGTGTGACAGACCGAAATTCACCCCTCCACTTT	CASSVTDRNSPLHF
TRBV4-3	NA	TRBJ1-5	17	few	TGCGCCAGCAGCCAAGATCTAGGGCAGGCCGGGGGTCAGCCCCAGCATTTT	CASSQDLGQAGGQPQHF
TRBV3-1/TRBV3-2	NA	TRBJ1-2	11	few	TGTGCCAGCAGCCGAGACTATGGCTACACCTTC	CASSRDYGYTF
TRBV19	NA	TRBJ1-1	16	NA	TGTGCCAGTAGTACCTCCCCAGGGGCCATGAACACTGAAGCTTTCTTT	CASSTSPGAMNTEAFF
TRBV2	NA	TRBJ1-1	15	few	TGTGCCAGCAGGGAGGGGATAACAGAGAACACTGAAGCTTTCTTT	CASREGITENTEAFF
TRBV11-2	TRBD2	TRBJ2-1	18	NA	TGTGCCAGCAGCCGAGGGGTGCTAGCGGGAGCGAGGTACAATGAGCAGTTCTTC	CASSRGVLAGARYNEQFF
TRBV27	NA	TRBJ2-7	14	NA	TGTGCCAGCAGTCCGACTTCCCCGCCCTACGAGCAGTACTTC	CASSPTSPPYEQYF
TRBV2	NA	TRBJ1-4	15	NA	TGTGCCAGCTCTTCAACCCACAGGATTGGAGAAAAACTGTTTTTT	CASSSTHRIGEKLFF
TRBV6-6	NA	TRBJ1-1	14	NA	TGTGCCAGCAGTTACTCGTCCCGGGACACTGAAGCTTTCTTT	CASSYSSRDTEAFF
TRBV9	TRBD2	TRBJ2-7	16	NA	TGTGCCAGCAGCTCCACCCGGGAGGGCGACTACTACGAGCAGTACTTC	CASSSTREGDYYEQYF
TRBV6-2/TRBV6-3	TRBD1	TRBJ1-1	14	NA	TGTGCCAGCAGTTCTGCAGGGGGCTACGATGAAGCTTTCTTT	CASSSAGGYDEAFF
TRBV19	NA	TRBJ1-5	16	few	TGTGCCAGTAGTCAACTCCCGGCGGGGAGCAATCAGCCCCAGCATTTT	CASSQLPAGSNQPQHF
TRBV6-5	TRBD2	TRBJ2-1	15	NA	TGTGCCAGCACCAGACTAGCGGGAGTGAGGAATGAGCAGTTCTTC	CASTRLAGVRNEQFF
TRBV27	NA	TRBJ1-2	13	NA	TGTGCCAGCAGTTTGAACAGGGCCTATGGCTACACCTTC	CASSLNRAYGYTF
TRBV6-2/TRBV6-3	NA	TRBJ1-4	16	NA	TGTGCCAGCAGTTATAGCGAGGAAATCCGTCCTGAAAAACTGTTTTTT	CASSYSEEIRPEKLFF
TRBV2	NA	TRBJ1-2	12	few	TGTGCCAGCAAGGACGGGATCTATGGCTACACCTTC	CASKDGIYGYTF
TRBV25-1	NA	TRBJ2-1	15	NA	TGTGCCAGCAGTTTACGAAACAGTCTTGGGAATGAGCAGTTCTTC	CASSLRNSLGNEQFF
TRBV24-1	NA	TRBJ1-5	14	NA	TGTGCCACCAGTGATTCAGGGGGCAATCAGCCCCAGCATTTT	CATSDSGGNQPQHF
TRBV27	TRBD2	TRBJ2-1	15	NA	TGTGCCAGCAGTTCCCAAGCGGGAGTCTATACTGAGCAGTTCTTC	CASSSQAGVYTEQFF
TRBV4-2	TRBD2	TRBJ2-1	15	NA	TGTGCCAGCAGCCAAGAGGCTAGCGGGAGACGGGAGCAGTTCTTC	CASSQEASGRREQFF
TRBV13	NA	TRBJ2-7	17	NA	TGTGCCAGCAGCCCACGTAGACTGGGGACAAGCAGGCACGAGCAGTACTTC	CASSPRRLGTSRHEQYF